This is a list of T cell receptor beta chains from one sample in a study of molecular identifiers for immune sequencing clone quantification. TCRdb used MiXCR to reprocess the PCR reads, holding one entry per CDR3 protein. The sample gives roughly 320,000 distinct CDR3 sequences, over 20% of which show up once; 0.7% to 0.9% is in the top ten. The sequenced material came from naive CD8+ T cells from blood, with Jurkat cell RNA spiked in. These receptors all stem from a human donor in good health. Some libraries in this study had Jurkat cell RNA spiked in. Each CDR3 is given with its conserved first and last residue. D genes are given only for firm matches. Clone size, where shown, is once, few, many, or a class for clones that have expanded.

abundance	v_gene	d_gene	j_gene	CDR3nt	CDR3aa
.	TRBV29-1	.	TRBJ2-5	TGCAGCGTTGAAGATCTTGATGGTCCTGGTCTTTCGGAGACCCAGTACTTC	CSVEDLDGPGLSETQYF
few	TRBV7-8	TRBD2	TRBJ2-3	TGTGCCAGCAGCTTACCTGTCGGAACCGGGACTAGCGGGGGGCCGACGCCTTACACAGATACGCAGTATTTT	CASSLPVGTGTSGGPTPYTDTQYF
many	TRBV7-9	.	TRBJ2-7	TGTGCCAGCAGTTACGAAGGGCCGCAGTACTTC	CASSYEGPQYF
.	TRBV7-6	TRBD2	TRBJ2-3	TGTGCCAGCAGCAGCGGGGGGGGTAGTACAGATACGCAGTATTTT	CASSSGGGSTDTQYF
few	TRBV18	TRBD1	TRBJ2-7	TGTGCCAGCTCACCAGAGACAGGGCGCGCCTACGAGCAGTACTTC	CASSPETGRAYEQYF
many	TRBV29-1	.	TRBJ2-5	TGCAGCGTTGAGGCTTCTAAAGAGACCCAGTACTTC	CSVEASKETQYF
many	TRBV7-2	.	TRBJ1-5	TGTGCCAGCAGCTTAGGGGGTTCCGACCAGCCCCAGCATTTT	CASSLGGSDQPQHF
many	TRBV30	TRBD1	TRBJ2-5	TGTGCCTGGAGTGTAGGCCAGGGGGTCTTTTTGGAGACCCAGTACTTC	CAWSVGQGVFLETQYF
few	TRBV10-3	.	TRBJ2-1	TGTGCCACCAAACTTAGCTCCTACAATGAGCAGTTCTTC	CATKLSSYNEQFF
few	TRBV29-1	.	TRBJ2-7	TGCAGCGTTGGGGTCGGGTATACCTACGAGCAGTACTTC	CSVGVGYTYEQYF
many	TRBV7-9	.	TRBJ1-4	TGTGCCAGCAGCTTAGTCGTGGGTTTACTTGAAAAACTGTTTTTT	CASSLVVGLLEKLFF
.	TRBV14	.	TRBJ2-7	TGTGCCAGCAGCCTAGGAGGGAGCTACGAGCAGCACTTC	CASSLGGSYEQHF
.	TRBV6-2/TRBV6-3	.	TRBJ1-6	TGTGCCAGCAAAGTACTGGGAACACCCCTCCACTTT	CASKVLGTPLHF
.	TRBV7-9	TRBD1	TRBJ2-3	TGTGCCAGCAGCTTACCGAAGAGAGCGACAGGGCTAAGCACAGATACGCAGTATTTT	CASSLPKRATGLSTDTQYF
many	TRBV6-5	.	TRBJ2-7	TGTGCCAGCAGTTACTCACTAGTAGGCGAGCAGTACTTC	CASSYSLVGEQYF
many	TRBV30	.	TRBJ1-1	TGTGCCTGGAATGCAGGATTTAACACTGAAGCTTTCTTT	CAWNAGFNTEAFF
many	TRBV12-3/TRBV12-4	TRBD1	TRBJ2-3	TGTGCCAGCAGTCTCCAGGGGGCTTTCCCAGATACGCAGTATTTT	CASSLQGAFPDTQYF
.	TRBV7-9	.	TRBJ2-3	TGTGCCAGCAGCTTAGCATTGTGGGACACAAGCACAGATACGCAGTATTTT	CASSLALWDTSTDTQYF
many	TRBV4-1	.	TRBJ1-5	TGCGCCAGCAGTCTAGGGGAGAATAGCAATCAGCCCCAGCATTTT	CASSLGENSNQPQHF
many	TRBV9	TRBD1	TRBJ1-3	TGTGCCAGCAGCGCGGAAATGGACAGGGGGCACACCATATATTTT	CASSAEMDRGHTIYF
many	TRBV6-5	.	TRBJ2-3	TGTGCCAGCAGTCTAAACGGAGGTGATACGCAGTATTTT	CASSLNGGDTQYF
.	TRBV30	.	TRBJ2-7	TGTGCCTGCGTATGGGGAGCACAAACCTACGAGCAGTACTTC	CACVWGAQTYEQYF
many	TRBV4-1	.	TRBJ1-2	TGCGCCAGCAGCCCCGCCGGTGTCAGTAACTATGGCTACACCTTC	CASSPAGVSNYGYTF
many	TRBV7-9	TRBD1	TRBJ2-3	TGTGCCAGCAGCTCCAGGACAGGATTAAGAACAGATACGCAGTATTTT	CASSSRTGLRTDTQYF
many	TRBV6-5	.	TRBJ1-1	TGTGCCAGCAGTCCGCGATTGAACACTGAAGCTTTCTTT	CASSPRLNTEAFF
once	TRBV9	.	TRBJ1-1	TGTGCCAGCAGCGTAGAAGACAGCCGAACCGATGAAGCTCTCTTT	CASSVEDSRTDEALF
many	TRBV20-1	.	TRBJ1-1	TGCAGTGCCAGATTCGCGCAGATGAACACTGAAGCTTTCTTT	CSARFAQMNTEAFF
few	TRBV10-2	TRBD1	TRBJ1-1	TGCGCCAGCAGAGCCGGACAGGGGAACACTGAAGCTTTCTTT	CASRAGQGNTEAFF
many	TRBV6-2/TRBV6-3	.	TRBJ2-6	TGTGCCAGCAGCACCGGGACATCAAGCTCTGGGGCCAACGTCCTGACTTTC	CASSTGTSSSGANVLTF
.	TRBV24-1	.	TRBJ2-4	TGTGCCACCAGTGATGCCTGGACCAAAAACATTCAGTACTTC	CATSDAWTKNIQYF